This record covers a single T cell receptor (beta chain). Its specificity is not known. The sample comes from a study of shared clonotypes between healthy human individuals. General study results and limits: Relative to memory subsets, naive subsets generally showed larger estimated richness.

On sorted subsets, replicate PCRs used 200 ng DNA, or 27,000 or so T cell genomes. Sequencing used immunoSEQ multiplex PCR; TCRdb keeps in-frame clones, though not all of them. This repertoire shows 1 million to 1.3 million clones, around 78% found once; its top ten account for 0.55% to 0.7%. The donors, healthy adults who were HIV-negative, had experienced no recent acute infections or vaccinations. The receptor comes from a man between 18 and 29 years old in good health. Some clones in this sample may be carry-over from other donors' samples. The sequencing sample was made of memory CD4+ T cells from PBMCs. Subset in this sample: CD45RA-negative fraction.

The CDR3 DNA reads as TGTGCCAGCAGTGCCTCCGGGACTAGCGGGAGAGGGAGGTACAATGAGCAGTTCTTC. It yields the protein CASSASGTSGRGRYNEQFF. The chain has TRBV6-1 and TRBJ2-1; 14 bases are shared with TRBD2. The CDR3 covers 19 residues. Germline V CDR1 and CDR2: MNHNS, SASEGT. J lost 4 bases, V lost 4 bases, and 12 bases had no gene match.